This T cell receptor (beta chain) was found in a study of blood T cell repertoires in COVID-19. The overall study: Collection of acute and convalescent COVID-19 samples took place in the United States, Italy and Spain. The analysed material was cDNA or gDNA that came from T cells, B-cell-depleted T cells, or PBMCs.

Per the original data handling: Amplification with reference gene primers provided the estimates of nucleated cell counts. Assay: immunoSEQ multiplex PCR; the TCRdb copy retains only in-frame clones and omits some. V and J calls and clone size are given by that table; D and trimming were obtained from the DNA. The data show fewer than 150,000 clones, around 80% seen once. The CDR3 spans 14 residues. Between the trimmed V and J ends, which lost 4 bases and 0 bases, there was a span of 7 bases. Germline loops: CDR1 SNHLY, CDR2 FYNNEI. Sequenced sample: peripheral blood. This clonotype was obtained from a human donor in a cohort sampled during active COVID-19. The chain joins TRBV2 to TRBJ1-3; D is unclear. The CDR3 loop reads CASSGEGSGNTIYF. The CDR3 nucleotides are TGTGCCAGCAGTGGAGAGGGCTCTGGAAACACCATATATTTT.